The 24 T cell receptor beta chains given below trace back to one sample, sequenced in a study of blood T cell repertoires in COVID-19. Profiling relied on immunoSEQ multiplex PCR, and the TCRdb table lists in-frame clones only, not all of them. Of approximately 310,000 clones in the sample, roughly 88% are singletons; the top ten hold around 2.1%. Sequenced input: PBMCs or T cells enriched from blood (not recorded which). These receptors were collected from a man aged 25-45 years who had recovered from COVID-19.

This clone was recorded a few times. V and J are TRBV6-2 or TRBV6-3 and TRBJ1-2, with D possibly being TRBD1 (5 bases). The V gene's germline CDR1 is MNHEY and CDR2 SVGEGT. The CDR3 runs 14 residues. V lost 4 bases, J lost 3 bases, and 12 bases lay in between. The DNA for the CDR3 is TGTGCCAGCAGTTCTGCAGGGTACGACTATGGCTACACCTTC. Protein product: CASSSAGYDYGYTF.

This chain links TRBV19 with TRBJ2-3; TRBD1 matches 7 bases. The V gene's germline CDR1 is LNHDA and CDR2 SQIVND (reference sequence). V trimming: 3 bases; J trimming: 2 bases; junction bases outside the gene matches: 5. The CDR3 runs 15 residues. The CDR3: CASSITQGLTDTQYF. DNA of the CDR3: TGTGCCAGTAGTATTACACAGGGGCTCACAGATACGCAGTATTTT. Variable domain in full (rest from reference TRBV19 and TRBJ2-3): DGGITQSPKYLFRKEGQNVTLSCEQNLNHDAMYWYRQDPGQGLRLIYYSQIVNDFQKGDIAEGYSVSREKKESFPLTVTSAQKNPTAFYLCASSITQGLTDTQYFGPGTRLTVL.

V usage is TRBV28 and J usage is TRBJ2-5, with D possibly TRBD2 on 5 matching bases. CDR3 size: 14 residues. V was pared by 6 bases and J by 5 bases, with 16 bases between. The germline CDR1 and CDR2 sequences are MDHEN and SYDVKM. This chain's CDR3 is CASRAPAGRETQYF. The CDR3 region has the DNA TGTGCCAGCAGGGCCCCCGCGGGCCGGGAGACCCAGTACTTC.

The sample holds one count of this clone. This chain joins TRBV2 and TRBJ2-7; TRBD2 aligns across 7 bases. V lost 8 bases and J lost 6; bases outside the gene matches: 7. Germline V gene sequence: CDR1 SNHLY, CDR2 FYNNEI. The CDR3 totals 12 residues. This CDR3 reads CASGSGGGEQYF. For the CDR3, the DNA is TGTGCCAGCGGGTCTGGGGGGGGCGAGCAGTACTTC.

The chain employs TRBV27 and TRBJ1-2; D possibly corresponds to TRBD1 (6 bases). The CDR3 extends over 16 amino acids. The germline CDR1 and CDR2 sequences are MNHEY and SMNVEV (reference sequence). The V gene lost 4 bases and the J gene lost 8 bases, with 23 bases spanning the gap. CDR3 protein: CASSYSAIRGFGGYTF. The CDR3 DNA reads TGTGCCAGCAGTTACTCAGCGATCAGGGGCTTCGGGGGCTACACCTTC.

This chain connects TRBV11-2 to TRBJ1-3; the match to TRBD1 covers 12 bases. Germline lookup yields CDR1 SGHAT and CDR2 FQNNGV. Trimming cost V 5 bases and J 4 bases; bases outside gene matches: 6. The CDR3 contains 16 residues. CDR3: CASSTGTGGSGNTIYF. The CDR3 coding sequence is TGTGCCAGCAGCACAGGGACAGGGGGCAGCGGAAACACCATATATTTT.

The chain joins TRBV9 to TRBJ1-1, with a possible D match to TRBD1 (6 bases). Per germline, CDR1 SGDLS and CDR2 YYNGEE. This CDR3 has 14 amino acids. The V end lost 0 bases, the J end lost 7 bases, and 13 bases lay between the germline ends. The chain's CDR3 is CASSVVNRVNEAFF. DNA for the CDR3: TGTGCCAGCAGCGTAGTCAACAGGGTTAATGAAGCTTTCTTT.

This chain uses TRBV7-8 with TRBJ2-1; no clear D gene. In germline, CDR1 is SGHVS, CDR2 FQNEAQ. V was shortened by 4 bases and J by 7 bases, with 11 bases between the two germline ends. The CDR3 contains 13 residues. The CDR3 loop reads CASSSPMVNEQFF. DNA of the CDR3: TGTGCCAGCAGCTCCCCTATGGTGAATGAGCAGTTCTTC.

This clone came up many times. The rearrangement links TRBV4-1 to TRBJ2-5, with a tentative D call TRBD2 (6 bases). The CDR3 runs to 14 residues. Trimming stripped 4 bases from V and 5 bases from J, with 14 bases between. Germline CDR1 and CDR2: MGHRA and YSYEKL. The CDR3 nucleotides are TGCGCCAGCAGCCCAGGGACTCCCTTGGAGACCCAGTACTTC. This encodes CASSPGTPLETQYF.

V gene TRBV5-6 combines with J gene TRBJ1-1, with 11 bases identical to TRBD1. Germline V gene lookup returns CDR1 SGHDT and CDR2 YYEEEE. This CDR3 has 16 residues. Trimming removed 1 base from V and 7 bases from J; junction bases left unmatched: 9. In nucleotides, the CDR3 is TGTGCCAGCAGCTTGTGGACAGGGGGCTTTGGTATTGAAGCTTTCTTT. This translates into CASSLWTGGFGIEAFF.

V usage is TRBV2 and J usage is TRBJ2-7; D may be TRBD1 (6 bases). The CDR3 extends over 13 amino acids. V lost 4 bases and J 3 bases, leaving 10 bases between the germline ends. Per germline, CDR1 SNHLY and CDR2 FYNNEI. The CDR3 protein is CASSGGQNYEQYF. The CDR3 bases are TGTGCCAGCAGTGGGGGACAAAACTACGAGCAGTACTTC.

The chain employs TRBV5-4 and TRBJ2-3; TRBD1 matches at 7 bases. Germline V gene sequence: CDR1 SGHNT, CDR2 YYREEE (reference sequence). J lost 0 bases, V lost 6 bases, and 7 bases had no gene match. This CDR3 is 15 amino acids long. CDR3 nucleotide sequence: TGTGCCAGCACCGTTGGGACAGCTAGCACAGATACGCAGTATTTT. Amino acid sequence: CASTVGTASTDTQYF.

The genes are TRBV5-6 and TRBJ2-2; D is undetermined. Germline CDR1 is SGHDT and CDR2 is YYEEEE. Between the trimmed V and J ends, which lost 3 bases and 4 bases, there was a span of 4 bases. The CDR3 length is 12 residues. In DNA form, the CDR3 reads TGTGCCAGCAGCTCTAGCACCGGGGAGCTGTTTTTT. Translation gives CASSSSTGELFF. The whole variable domain, filled in from reference TRBV5-6 and TRBJ2-2, reads DAGVTQSPTHLIKTRGQQVTLRCSPKSGHDTVSWYQQALGQGPQFIFQYYEEEERQRGNFPDRFSGHQFPNYSSELNVNALLLGDSALYLCASSSSTGELFFGEGSRLTVL.

The V call is TRBV14, the J call TRBJ1-6; no reliable D call. This CDR3 is built from 15 residues. V lost 0 bases and J lost 7, with 10 bases in between. Germline V gene sequence: CDR1 SGHDN, CDR2 FVKESK. The CDR3: CASSQDMGWNSPLHF. In DNA, the CDR3 is TGTGCCAGCAGCCAAGATATGGGCTGGAATTCACCCCTCCACTTT.

The CDR3 loop is CASSVGGGGSHEQYF. CDR3 DNA: TGTGCCAGCAGCGTAGGAGGCGGGGGGTCCCACGAGCAGTACTTC. The J gene is TRBJ2-7, the V gene TRBV9; 8 bases match TRBD2. The CDR3 loop spans 15 amino acids. V dropped 0 bases and J dropped 5; count of bases not matched to a gene: 7. Germline loops: CDR1 SGDLS, CDR2 YYNGEE.

The chain recombines TRBV10-3 with TRBJ1-2; D might be TRBD1 (5 bases). Trimming cost V 6 bases and J 6 bases, with 14 bases left between them. Germline loops: CDR1 ENHRY, CDR2 SYGVKD. The CDR3 extends over 13 amino acids. The CDR3 DNA sequence: TGTGCCATCAGGGACGGCAGGGTCCATGGCTACACCTTC. This encodes CAIRDGRVHGYTF.

The chain carries TRBV4-3 and TRBJ2-7; 9 bases agree with TRBD1. V gave up 1 base and J gave up 5 bases; unmatched junction bases: 9. Germline V gene data show CDR1 as LGHNA and CDR2 as YSLEER. This CDR3 has 16 residues. CDR3 region: CASSQGLGTGFHEQYF. CDR3 bases: TGCGCCAGCAGCCAAGGTTTAGGGACAGGGTTCCACGAGCAGTACTTC.

V gene TRBV5-5 combines with J gene TRBJ1-4, with unresolved D. This CDR3 region has 16 residues. Trimming removed 4 bases at V and 7 bases at J, with 20 bases between. CDR1 is SGHKS and CDR2 is YYEKEE in the germline V gene (reference sequence). CDR3 loop: CASSAGLDFAFEKLFF. CDR3 DNA: TGTGCCAGCAGCGCCGGACTTGATTTTGCTTTTGAAAAACTGTTTTTT.

This rearrangement joins TRBV6-4 to TRBJ1-1; no firm D call. Germline lookup yields CDR1 MRHNA and CDR2 SNTAGT. The CDR3 is made up of 13 amino acids. V was pared by 5 bases and J by 4 bases, with 11 bases between. DNA for the CDR3: TGTGCCAGCAGTAAGGAAGGAGGCACTGAAGCTTTCTTT. This sequence encodes CASSKEGGTEAFF.

CDR3 sequence (DNA): TGTGCCAGCAGCTTGGACTTATCACCCCTCCACTTT. Protein sequence: CASSLDLSPLHF. V and J are TRBV5-6 and TRBJ1-6, with D unresolved. V was trimmed by 0 bases and J by 10 bases, leaving 5 bases between them. Germline V gene sequence: CDR1 SGHDT, CDR2 YYEEEE. This CDR3 comprises 12 residues.

The chain has TRBV7-9 and TRBJ2-5; a weak D match, TRBD2 (6 bases). In germline, CDR1 is SEHNR, CDR2 FQNEAQ (reference sequence). The CDR3 is made up of 13 amino acids. Trimming stripped 6 bases from V and 3 bases from J, with 11 bases between. The CDR3 coding sequence is TGTGCCAGCAGGGAGCGGGCGAAAGAGACCCAGTACTTC. This sequence encodes CASRERAKETQYF.

In the case of this clone: The sample holds other DNA sequences that translate to the same CDR3. CDR3: CASSRGQGNQPQHF. The CDR3 nucleotides read TGTGCCAGCTCACGCGGGCAGGGCAATCAGCCCCAGCATTTT. The rearrangement links TRBV18 to TRBJ1-5; no definite D call. The V gene lost 4 bases and the J gene lost 2 bases, with 9 bases spanning the gap. The CDR3 runs to 14 residues. CDR1 and CDR2 from the germline V gene are KGHSH and LQKENI.

The rearrangement links TRBV5-4 to TRBJ1-1; 7 bases fit TRBD1. CDR3 length equals 16 residues. With V trimmed by 3 bases and J by 1 base, 9 bases remained unmatched. CDR1 is SGHNT, CDR2 YYREEE, per germline (reference sequence). The DNA for the CDR3 is TGTGCCAGCAGCTCGGGGAAGGGACAGAGGAACACTGAAGCTTTCTTT. Amino acids: CASSSGKGQRNTEAFF.

This chain joins TRBV5-1 and TRBJ1-1; D is undetermined. Trimming shortened V by 5 bases and J by 1 base, and 9 bases separated the two germline ends. The CDR3 extends over 13 amino acids. Germline CDR1 reads SGHRS; CDR2 reads YFSETQ. CDR3 bases: TGCGCCAGCAGTGGCCAACCGAACACTGAAGCTTTCTTT. This sequence encodes CASSGQPNTEAFF.